A few counts support the clone carrying this T cell receptor beta chain. These data come from a study of T-cell reconstitution after alpha-beta-depleted transplantation in children. The TCRbeta library incorporated unique molecular identifiers. TCRdb re-analysed the PCR reads in MiXCR, keeping a single row per CDR3 protein. The sample has about 460,000 distinct CDR3 sequences, around 13% seen once; the top ten hold approximately 5.4%. The sequence came from a human donor who donated a stem cell graft to a child with combined immunodeficiency. Here the sequenced sample was PBMCs from the stem cell graft donor, taken from the stem cell graft.

The CDR3 reads CASSQDGWEKLFF. CDR3 DNA: TGCGCCAGCAGCCAAGATGGTTGGGAAAAACTGTTTTTT. This chain joins TRBV4-3 and TRBJ1-4; D gene ambiguous. This CDR3 has 13 residues. Trimming shortened V by 0 bases and J by 8 bases, and 7 bases separated the two germline ends. Germline V lookup: CDR1 LGHNA, CDR2 YSLEER.